This T cell receptor (beta chain) was profiled in a study of cytomegalovirus exposure and HLA in healthy donors. Whole-study results and caveats: Earlier analysis found most TCR beta V segments productive about 90% or about 30% of the time. Other equally common chains were less clonally expanded than HLA-associated TCR beta chains, a later analysis showed.

Notes on this clone: The antigen is unknown.

V was trimmed by 4 bases and J by 9 bases, leaving 10 bases between them. Germline V lookup: CDR1 SGHAT, CDR2 FQNNGV. This CDR3 contains 12 residues. Primers: 60 Vbeta forward and 13 Jbeta reverse. The repertoire was sequenced with immunoSEQ multiplex PCR; TCRdb's copy has only in-frame clones and lacks some. This sample has about 170,000 clones, with approximately 70% found just once. The source of this sequence is a man between 35 and 55 years old in good health and CMV-seropositive. V usage is TRBV11-2 and J usage is TRBJ2-1; a possible D gene is TRBD2 (6 bases). The specimen was PBMCs. The CDR3 nucleotides are TGTGCCAGCAGCTGGGACGGGGGTGAGCAGTTCTTC. As protein: CASSWDGGEQFF.